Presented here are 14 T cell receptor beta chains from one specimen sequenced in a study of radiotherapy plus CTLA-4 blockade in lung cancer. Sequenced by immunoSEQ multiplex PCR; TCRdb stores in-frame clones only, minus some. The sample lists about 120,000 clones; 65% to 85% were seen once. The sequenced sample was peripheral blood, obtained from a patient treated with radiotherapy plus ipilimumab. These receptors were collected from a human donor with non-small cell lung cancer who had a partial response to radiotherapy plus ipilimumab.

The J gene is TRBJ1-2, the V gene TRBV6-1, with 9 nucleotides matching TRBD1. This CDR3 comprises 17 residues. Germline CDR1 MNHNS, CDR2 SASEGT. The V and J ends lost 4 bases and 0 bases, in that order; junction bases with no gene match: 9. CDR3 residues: CASSVLGQGLTNYGYTF. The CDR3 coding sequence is TGTGCCAGCAGTGTATTGGGACAGGGCCTTACTAACTATGGCTACACCTTC.

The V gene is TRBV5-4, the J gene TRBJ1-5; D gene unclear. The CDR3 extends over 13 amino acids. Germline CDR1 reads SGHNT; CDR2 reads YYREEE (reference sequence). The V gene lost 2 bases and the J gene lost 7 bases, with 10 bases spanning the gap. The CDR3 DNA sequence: TGTGCCAGCAGCTTCGGAGGTCAACAGCCCCAGCATTTT. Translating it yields CASSFGGQQPQHF.

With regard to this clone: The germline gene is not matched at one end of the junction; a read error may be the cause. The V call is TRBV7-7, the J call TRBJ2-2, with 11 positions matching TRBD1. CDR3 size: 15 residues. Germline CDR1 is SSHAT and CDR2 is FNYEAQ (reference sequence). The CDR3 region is CASSLGQGATGELFF. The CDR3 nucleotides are TGTGCTAGCAGCTTAGGACAGGGGGCGACCGGGGAGCTGTTTTTT.

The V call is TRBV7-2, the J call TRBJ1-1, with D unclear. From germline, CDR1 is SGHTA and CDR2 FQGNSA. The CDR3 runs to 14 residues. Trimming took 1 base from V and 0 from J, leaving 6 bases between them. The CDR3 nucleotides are TGTGCCAGCAGCTTAGTCCGGGTGAACACTGAAGCTTTCTTT. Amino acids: CASSLVRVNTEAFF.

In nucleotides, the CDR3 is TGTGCCAGCAGCTTGGCGGGAAAAGAGACCCAGTACTTC. Protein sequence: CASSLAGKETQYF. The chain is built from TRBV5-8 and TRBJ2-5, with D possibly matching TRBD2 (5 bases). Germline V gene sequence: CDR1 SGHTS, CDR2 YDEGEE. The CDR3 is 13 residues long. The V end lost 0 bases, the J end lost 3 bases, and 6 bases lay between the germline ends. The whole variable domain, remainder taken from reference TRBV5-8 and TRBJ2-5, is EAGVTQSPTHLIKTRGQQATLRCSPISGHTSVYWYQQALGLGLQFLLWYDEGEERNRGNFPPRFSGRQFPNYSSELNVNALELEDSALYLCASSLAGKETQYFGPGTRLLVL.

The CDR3 spells CASSQVLAGVTDTQYF. DNA of the CDR3: TGTGCCAGCAGCCAAGTTCTGGCGGGGGTCACAGATACGCAGTATTTT. V is TRBV4-2 and J is TRBJ2-3; TRBD2 aligns across 7 bases. This CDR3 region has 16 residues. Germline-derived CDR1 and CDR2 are LGHNA and YNFKEQ. The J segment lost 2 bases and the V segment lost 1 base, leaving 6 bases of the junction unmatched.

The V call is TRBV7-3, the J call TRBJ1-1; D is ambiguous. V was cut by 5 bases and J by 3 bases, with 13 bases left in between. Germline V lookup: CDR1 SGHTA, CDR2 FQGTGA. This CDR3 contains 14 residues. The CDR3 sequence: CASSRRPVDTEAFF. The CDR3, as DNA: TGTGCCAGCAGCCGCCGCCCGGTGGACACTGAAGCTTTCTTT.

The CDR3 DNA follows: TGCGCCAGCAGCTATGGACAGGGGAGAGACATTCAGTACTTC. Translated, it gives CASSYGQGRDIQYF. This chain joins TRBV5-1 and TRBJ2-4, with TRBD1 matching 9 bases. Germline CDR1 reads SGHRS; CDR2 reads YFSETQ. There are 14 residues in the CDR3. V dropped 3 bases and J dropped 8; count of bases not matched to a gene: 6.

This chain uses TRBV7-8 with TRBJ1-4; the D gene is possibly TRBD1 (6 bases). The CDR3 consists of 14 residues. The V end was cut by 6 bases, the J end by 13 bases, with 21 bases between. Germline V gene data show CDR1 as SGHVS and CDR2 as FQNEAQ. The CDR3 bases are TGTGCCAGCAGTCCCGACAGGTACGCTCGCCGACTGTTTTTT. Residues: CASSPDRYARRLFF.

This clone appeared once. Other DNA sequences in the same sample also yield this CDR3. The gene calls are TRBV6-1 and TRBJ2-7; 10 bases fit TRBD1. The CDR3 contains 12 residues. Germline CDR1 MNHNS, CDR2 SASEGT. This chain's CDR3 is CASRTGGREQYV. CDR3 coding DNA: TGTGCTAGCAGGACAGGGGGTCGCGAGCAGTACGTC.

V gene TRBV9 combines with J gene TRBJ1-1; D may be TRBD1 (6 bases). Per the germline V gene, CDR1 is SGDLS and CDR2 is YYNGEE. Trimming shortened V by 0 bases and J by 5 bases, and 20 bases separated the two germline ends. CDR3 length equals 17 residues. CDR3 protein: CASSVAPGDPWETEAFF. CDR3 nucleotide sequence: TGTGCCAGCAGCGTAGCCCCAGGGGACCCCTGGGAAACTGAAGCTTTCTTT.

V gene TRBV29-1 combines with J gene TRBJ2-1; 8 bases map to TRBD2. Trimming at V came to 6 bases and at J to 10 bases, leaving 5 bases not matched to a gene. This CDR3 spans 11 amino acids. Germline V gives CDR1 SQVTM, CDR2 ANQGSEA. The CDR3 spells CSVGGGGEQFF. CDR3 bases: TGCAGCGTCGGGGGGGGAGGCGAGCAGTTCTTC.

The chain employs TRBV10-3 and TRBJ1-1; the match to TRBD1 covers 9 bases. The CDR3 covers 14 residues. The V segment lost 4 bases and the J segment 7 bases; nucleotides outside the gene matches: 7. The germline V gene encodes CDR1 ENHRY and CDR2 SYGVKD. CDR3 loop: CAISVGGQGIEAFF. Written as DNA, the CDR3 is TGTGCCATCAGTGTTGGGGGACAGGGTATTGAAGCTTTCTTT.

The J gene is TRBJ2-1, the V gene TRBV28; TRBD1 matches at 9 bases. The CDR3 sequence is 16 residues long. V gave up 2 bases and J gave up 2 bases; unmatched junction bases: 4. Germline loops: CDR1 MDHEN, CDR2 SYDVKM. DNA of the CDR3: TGTGCCAGCAGTTTAGTCTGGACAGGGGCCTACAATGAGCAGTTCTTC. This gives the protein CASSLVWTGAYNEQFF.